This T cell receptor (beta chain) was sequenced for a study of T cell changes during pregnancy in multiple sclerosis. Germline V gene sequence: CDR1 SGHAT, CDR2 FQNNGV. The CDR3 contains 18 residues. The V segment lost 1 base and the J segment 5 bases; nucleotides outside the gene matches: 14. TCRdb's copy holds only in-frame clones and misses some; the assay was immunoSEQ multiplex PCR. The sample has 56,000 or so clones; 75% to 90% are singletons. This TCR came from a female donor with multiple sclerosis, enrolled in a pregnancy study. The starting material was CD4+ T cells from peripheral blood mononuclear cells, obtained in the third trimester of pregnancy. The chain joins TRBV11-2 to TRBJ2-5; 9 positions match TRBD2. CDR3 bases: TGTGCCAGCAGCTTAGCCCACCCAGGGGCGGGGGGGCGGGAGACCCAGTACTTC. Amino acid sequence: CASSLAHPGAGGRETQYF. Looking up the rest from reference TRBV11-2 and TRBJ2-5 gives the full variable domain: EAGVAQSPRYKIIEKRQSVAFWCNPISGHATLYWYQQILGQGPKLLIQFQNNGVVDDSQLPKDRFSAERLKGVDSTLKIQPAKLEDSAVYLCASSLAHPGAGGRETQYFGPGTRLLVL.